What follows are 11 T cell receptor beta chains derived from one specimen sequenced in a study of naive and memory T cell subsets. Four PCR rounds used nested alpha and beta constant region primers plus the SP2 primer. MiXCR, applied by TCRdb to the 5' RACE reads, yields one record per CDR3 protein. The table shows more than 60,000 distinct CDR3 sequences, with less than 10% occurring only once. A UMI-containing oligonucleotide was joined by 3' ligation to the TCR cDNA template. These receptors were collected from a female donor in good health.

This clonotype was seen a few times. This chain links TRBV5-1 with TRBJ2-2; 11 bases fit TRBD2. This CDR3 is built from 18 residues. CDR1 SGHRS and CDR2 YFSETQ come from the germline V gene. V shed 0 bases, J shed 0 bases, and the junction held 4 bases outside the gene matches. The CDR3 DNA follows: TGCGCCAGCAGCTTGGTACTAGCGGGGGCCACGAACACCGGGGAGCTGTTTTTT. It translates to CASSLVLAGATNTGELFF.

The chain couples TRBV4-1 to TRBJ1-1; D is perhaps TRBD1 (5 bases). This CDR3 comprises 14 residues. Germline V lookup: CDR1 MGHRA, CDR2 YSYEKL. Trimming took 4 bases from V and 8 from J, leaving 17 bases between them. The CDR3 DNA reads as TGCGCCAGCAGCCGGGGGGGAGGAGAGACCGAAGCTTTCTTT. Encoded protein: CASSRGGGETEAFF.

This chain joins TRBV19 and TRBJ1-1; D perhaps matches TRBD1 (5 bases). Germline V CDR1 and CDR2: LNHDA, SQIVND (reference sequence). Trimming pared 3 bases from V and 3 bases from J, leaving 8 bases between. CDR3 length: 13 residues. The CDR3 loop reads CASSISGDTEAFF. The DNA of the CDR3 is TGTGCCAGTAGTATCTCGGGGGACACTGAAGCTTTCTTT.

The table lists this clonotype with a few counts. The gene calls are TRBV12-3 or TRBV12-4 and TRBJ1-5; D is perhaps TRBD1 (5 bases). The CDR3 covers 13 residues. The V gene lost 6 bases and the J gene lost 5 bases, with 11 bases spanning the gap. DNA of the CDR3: TGTGCCAGCAGCCTCAGGGTAGATCAGCCCCAGCATTTT. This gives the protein CASSLRVDQPQHF.

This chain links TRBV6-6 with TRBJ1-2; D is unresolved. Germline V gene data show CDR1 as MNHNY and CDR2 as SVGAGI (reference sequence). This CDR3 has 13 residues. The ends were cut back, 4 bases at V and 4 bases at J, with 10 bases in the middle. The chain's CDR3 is CASSSAGAYGYTF. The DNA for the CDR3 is TGTGCCAGCAGTTCGGCGGGAGCCTATGGCTACACCTTC.

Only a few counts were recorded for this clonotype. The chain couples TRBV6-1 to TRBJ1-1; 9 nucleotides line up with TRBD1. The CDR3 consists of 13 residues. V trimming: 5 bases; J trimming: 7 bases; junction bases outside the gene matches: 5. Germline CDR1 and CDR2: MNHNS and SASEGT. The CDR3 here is CASSRTGGYEAFF. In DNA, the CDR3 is TGTGCCAGCAGTCGAACAGGGGGCTATGAAGCTTTCTTT.

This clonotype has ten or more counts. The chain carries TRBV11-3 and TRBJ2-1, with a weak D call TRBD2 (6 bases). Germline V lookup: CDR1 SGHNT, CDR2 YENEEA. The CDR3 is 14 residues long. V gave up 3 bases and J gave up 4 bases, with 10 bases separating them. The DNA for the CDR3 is TGTGCCAGCAGCTTGGGGGGTTCGTACAATGAGCAGTTCTTC. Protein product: CASSLGGSYNEQFF.

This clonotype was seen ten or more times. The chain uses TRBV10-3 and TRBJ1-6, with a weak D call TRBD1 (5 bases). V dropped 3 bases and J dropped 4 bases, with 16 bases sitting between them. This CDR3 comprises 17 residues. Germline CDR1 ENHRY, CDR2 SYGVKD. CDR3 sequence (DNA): TGTGCCATCAGTGATCCGAGGACGGGGACTTATAATTCACCCCTCCACTTT. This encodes CAISDPRTGTYNSPLHF.

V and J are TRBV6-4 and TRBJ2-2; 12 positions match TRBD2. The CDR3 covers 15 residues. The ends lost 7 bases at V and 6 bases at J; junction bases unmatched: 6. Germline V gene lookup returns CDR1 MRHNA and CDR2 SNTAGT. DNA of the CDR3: TGTGCCAGCAAAGGACTAGCGGGGAAGGCCGGGGAGCTGTTTTTT. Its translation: CASKGLAGKAGELFF.

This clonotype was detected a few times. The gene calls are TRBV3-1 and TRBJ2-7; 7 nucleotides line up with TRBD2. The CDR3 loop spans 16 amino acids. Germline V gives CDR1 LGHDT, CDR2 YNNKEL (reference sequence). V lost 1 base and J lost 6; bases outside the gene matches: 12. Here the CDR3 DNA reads TGTGCCAGCAGCCAAGGGGGGGGTACAGCCCCTCTCGAGCAGTACTTC. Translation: CASSQGGGTAPLEQYF.

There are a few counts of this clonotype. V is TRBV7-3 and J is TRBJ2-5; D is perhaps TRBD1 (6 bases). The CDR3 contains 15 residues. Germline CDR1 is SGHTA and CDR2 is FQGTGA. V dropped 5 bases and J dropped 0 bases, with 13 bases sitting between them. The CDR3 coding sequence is TGTGCCAGCAGCCCAGGGGACACTTACCAAGAGACCCAGTACTTC. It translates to CASSPGDTYQETQYF.